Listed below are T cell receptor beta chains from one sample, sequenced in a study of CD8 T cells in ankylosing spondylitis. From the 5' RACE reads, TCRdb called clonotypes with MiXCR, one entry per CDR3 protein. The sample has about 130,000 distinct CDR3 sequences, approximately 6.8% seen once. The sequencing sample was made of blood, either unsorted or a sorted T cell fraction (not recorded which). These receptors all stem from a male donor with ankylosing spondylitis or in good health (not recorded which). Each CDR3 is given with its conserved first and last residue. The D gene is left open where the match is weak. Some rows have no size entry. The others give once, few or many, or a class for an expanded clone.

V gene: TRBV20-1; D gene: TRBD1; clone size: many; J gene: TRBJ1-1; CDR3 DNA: TGCAGTGTCCTTGACAGGGGTAACACTGAAGCTTTCTTT; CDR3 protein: CSVLDRGNTEAFF
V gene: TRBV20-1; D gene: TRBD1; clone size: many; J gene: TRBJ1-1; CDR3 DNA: TGCAGTGCTACGGGTGGAGGGGGCGTAGGAAGTAACACTGAAGCTTTCTTT; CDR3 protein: CSATGGGGVGSNTEAFF
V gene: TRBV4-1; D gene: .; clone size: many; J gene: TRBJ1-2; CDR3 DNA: TGCGCCAGCAGCCCCCGGGGGGCAGTAAACAACTATGGCTACACCTTC; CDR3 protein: CASSPRGAVNNYGYTF
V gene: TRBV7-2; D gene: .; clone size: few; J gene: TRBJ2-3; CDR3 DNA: TGTGCCAGCAGCTTTGGGGGATATGCTAGCACAGATACGCAGTATTTT; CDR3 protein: CASSFGGYASTDTQYF
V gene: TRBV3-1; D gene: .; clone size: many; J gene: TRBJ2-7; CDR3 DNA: TGTGCCAGCAGCCAATTGTCCTACGAGCAGTACTTC; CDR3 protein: CASSQLSYEQYF
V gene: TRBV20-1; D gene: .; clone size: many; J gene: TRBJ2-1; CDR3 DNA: TGCAGTGCTAGAGACCGGGACGCGAGCTCCTACAATGAGCAGTTCTTC; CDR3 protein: CSARDRDASSYNEQFF
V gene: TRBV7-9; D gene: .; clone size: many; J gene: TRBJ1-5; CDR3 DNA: TGTGCCAGCAGCTTTACAGAGCGCAATCAGCCCCAGCATTTT; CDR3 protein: CASSFTERNQPQHF
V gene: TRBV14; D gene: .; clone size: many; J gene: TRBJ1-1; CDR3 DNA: TGTGCCAGCAGCCAAGGGACGGCGGGGAACACTGAAGCTTTCTTT; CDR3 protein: CASSQGTAGNTEAFF
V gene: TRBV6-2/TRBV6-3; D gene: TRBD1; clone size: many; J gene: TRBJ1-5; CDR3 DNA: TGTGCCAGCAGTTATACCCGGCCGGTGGACAGGGTGCATCAGCCCCAGCATTTT; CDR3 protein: CASSYTRPVDRVHQPQHF
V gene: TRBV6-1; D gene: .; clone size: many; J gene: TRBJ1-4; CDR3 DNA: TGTGCCAGTCATAAACAGCCCTCTAATGAAAAACTGTTTTTT; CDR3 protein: CASHKQPSNEKLFF
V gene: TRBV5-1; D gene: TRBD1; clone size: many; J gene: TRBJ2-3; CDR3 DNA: TGCGCCAGCAGCTTGGCCCGGGACAGAGAATCGGATACGCAGTATTTT; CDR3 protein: CASSLARDRESDTQYF
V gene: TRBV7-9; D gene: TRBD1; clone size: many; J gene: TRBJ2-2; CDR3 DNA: TGTGCCAGCAGCGCCGGGACAGACACCGGGGAGCTGTTTTTT; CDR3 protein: CASSAGTDTGELFF
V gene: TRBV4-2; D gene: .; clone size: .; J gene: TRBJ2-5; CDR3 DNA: TGTGCCAGCAGCCATAACCAGCTCACTGAAGAGACCCAGTACTTC; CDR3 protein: CASSHNQLTEETQYF
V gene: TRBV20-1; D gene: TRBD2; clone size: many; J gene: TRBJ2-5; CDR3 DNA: TGCAGTGCTAGAGATATAGCGGGATACCAAGAGACCCAGTACTTC; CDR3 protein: CSARDIAGYQETQYF
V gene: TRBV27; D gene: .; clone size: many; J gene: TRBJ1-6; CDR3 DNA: TGTGCCAGCAGTCCGAGGGAGGGGGATAATTCACCCCTCCACTTT; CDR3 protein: CASSPREGDNSPLHF
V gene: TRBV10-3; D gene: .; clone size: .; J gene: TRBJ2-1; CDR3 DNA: TGTGCCATCCGCGGGCAGCCCCCGACGTCTAATGAGCAGTTCTTC; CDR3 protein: CAIRGQPPTSNEQFF
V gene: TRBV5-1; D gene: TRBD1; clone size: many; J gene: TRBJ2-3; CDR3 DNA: TGCGCCAGCAGCTTCTCCTGGACAGGCGACGGGTACACAGATACGCAGTATTTT; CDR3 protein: CASSFSWTGDGYTDTQYF
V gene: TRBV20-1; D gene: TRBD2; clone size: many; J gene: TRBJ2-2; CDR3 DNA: TGCAGTGCTAGGAGGACTAGCGGGGGGACCGGGGAGCTGTTTTTT; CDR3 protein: CSARRTSGGTGELFF
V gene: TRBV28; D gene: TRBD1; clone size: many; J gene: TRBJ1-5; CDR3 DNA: TGTGCCAGCAGCCCTAGCAGGGGGCGAGTTGGACAGCCCCAGCATTTT; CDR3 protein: CASSPSRGRVGQPQHF
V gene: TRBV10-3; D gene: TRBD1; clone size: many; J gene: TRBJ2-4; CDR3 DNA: TGTGCCATCAGCAGGACAGGGGAGGCCAAAAACATTCAGTACTTC; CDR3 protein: CAISRTGEAKNIQYF
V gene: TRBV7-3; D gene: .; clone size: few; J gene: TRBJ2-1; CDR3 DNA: TGTGCCAGCAGCATCAGGACTACCGGCTACAATGAGCAGTTCTTC; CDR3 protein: CASSIRTTGYNEQFF
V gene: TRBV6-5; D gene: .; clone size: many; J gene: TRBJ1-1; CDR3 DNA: TGTGCCAGCAGTTTTATGGGCCTCATGAACACTGAAGCTTTCTTT; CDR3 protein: CASSFMGLMNTEAFF
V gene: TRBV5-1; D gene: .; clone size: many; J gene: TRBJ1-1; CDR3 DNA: TGCGCCAGCCGGGACAACGCTGAAGCTTTCTTT; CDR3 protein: CASRDNAEAFF
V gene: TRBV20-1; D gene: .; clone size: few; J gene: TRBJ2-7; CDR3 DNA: TGCAGTGCTGAGGCATCCAGGGACGAGCAGTACTTC; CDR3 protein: CSAEASRDEQYF
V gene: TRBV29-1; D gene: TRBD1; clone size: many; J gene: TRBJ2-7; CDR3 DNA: TGCAGCGTTGAAGTGGGACAGAAGACCTACGAGCAGTACTTC; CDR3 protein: CSVEVGQKTYEQYF
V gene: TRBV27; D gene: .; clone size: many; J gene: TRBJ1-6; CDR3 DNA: TGTGCCAGCACCGCAGGGGAGGGAAGGCCCTATAATTCACCCCTCCACTTT; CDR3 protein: CASTAGEGRPYNSPLHF
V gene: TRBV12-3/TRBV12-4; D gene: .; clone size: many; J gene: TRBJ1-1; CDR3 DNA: TGTGCCAGCAGTTTAGCGTTCCATGTGCGTAGGAAAGCTTTCTTT; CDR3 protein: CASSLAFHVRRKAFF
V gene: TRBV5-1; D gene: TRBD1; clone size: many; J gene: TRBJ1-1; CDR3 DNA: TGCGCCAGCTCCCCCCCGGGACGACAGGGCCTGAGGACTGAAGCTTTCTTT; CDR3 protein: CASSPPGRQGLRTEAFF